This TCR beta chain was observed in a study of Siglec-9 on CD8 T cells in melanoma. Study-level points and caveats: In melanoma tumors, a Siglec-9-marked effector memory CD8+ subset reportedly appeared to accumulate.

The protocol was immunoSEQ multiplex PCR, while the TCRdb copy is restricted to in-frame clones and leaves out a portion. The sample lists 25,000 to 30,000 clones, 80% occurring once. With 7 bases clipped from V and 4 bases from J, the junction kept 14 bases outside the gene matches. This CDR3 has 16 amino acids. The germline gives CDR1 MGHDK, CDR2 SYGVNS. Concerning this clone itself: Its antigen is not known.

The sequenced sample was Siglec-9- CD8+ T cells sorted from blood. The chain is built from TRBV25-1 and TRBJ1-2; the match to TRBD1 covers 8 bases. The sequence came from a human donor in good health. Written as DNA, the CDR3 is TGTGCCAGCAACTTCAGGGGGCGATTTGATTTCTATGGCTACACCTTC. Translating gives CASNFRGRFDFYGYTF.